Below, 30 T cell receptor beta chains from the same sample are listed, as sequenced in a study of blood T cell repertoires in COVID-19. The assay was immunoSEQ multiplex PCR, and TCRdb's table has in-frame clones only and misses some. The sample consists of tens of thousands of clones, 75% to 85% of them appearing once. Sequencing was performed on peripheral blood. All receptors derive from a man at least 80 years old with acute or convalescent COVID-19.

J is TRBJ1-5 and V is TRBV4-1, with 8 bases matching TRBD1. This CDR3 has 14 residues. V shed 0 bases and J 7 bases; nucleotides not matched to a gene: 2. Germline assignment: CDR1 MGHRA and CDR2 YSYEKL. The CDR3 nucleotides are TGCGCCAGCAGCCAAGACAGGGGGCACCAGCCCCAGCATTTT. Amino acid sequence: CASSQDRGHQPQHF.

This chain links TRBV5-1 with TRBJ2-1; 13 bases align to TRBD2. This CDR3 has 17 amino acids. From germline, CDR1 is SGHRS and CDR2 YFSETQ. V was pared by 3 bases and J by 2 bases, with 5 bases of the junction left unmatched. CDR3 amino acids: CASSSTSGRDAYNEQFF. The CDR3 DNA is TGCGCCAGCAGCTCTACTAGCGGGAGGGACGCCTACAATGAGCAGTTCTTC.

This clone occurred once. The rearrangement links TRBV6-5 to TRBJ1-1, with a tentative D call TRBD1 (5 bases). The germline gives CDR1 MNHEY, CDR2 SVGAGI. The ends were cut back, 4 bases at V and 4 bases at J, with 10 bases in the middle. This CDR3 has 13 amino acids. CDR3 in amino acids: CASSSDGATEAFF. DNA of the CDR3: TGTGCCAGCAGTTCAGATGGGGCCACTGAAGCTTTCTTT.

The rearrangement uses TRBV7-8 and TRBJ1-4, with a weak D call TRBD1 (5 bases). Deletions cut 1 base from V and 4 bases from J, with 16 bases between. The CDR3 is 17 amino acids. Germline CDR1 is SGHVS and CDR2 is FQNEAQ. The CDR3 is CASSLVRGQGVNEKLFF. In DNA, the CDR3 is TGTGCCAGCAGCTTAGTAAGAGGACAAGGGGTTAATGAAAAACTGTTTTTT.

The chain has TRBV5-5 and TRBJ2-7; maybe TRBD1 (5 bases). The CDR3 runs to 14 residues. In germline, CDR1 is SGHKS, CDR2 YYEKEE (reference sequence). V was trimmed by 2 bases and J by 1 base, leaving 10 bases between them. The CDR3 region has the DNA TGTGCCAGCAGCTTTCAGGGTATATCCTACGAGCAGTACTTC. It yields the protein CASSFQGISYEQYF.

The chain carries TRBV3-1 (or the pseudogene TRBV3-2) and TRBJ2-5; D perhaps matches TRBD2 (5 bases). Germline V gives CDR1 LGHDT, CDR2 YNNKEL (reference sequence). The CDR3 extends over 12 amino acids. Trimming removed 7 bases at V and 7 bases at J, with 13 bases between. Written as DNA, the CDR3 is TGTGCCAGCACCCTACCCCGGGGGACCCAGTACTTC. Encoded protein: CASTLPRGTQYF.

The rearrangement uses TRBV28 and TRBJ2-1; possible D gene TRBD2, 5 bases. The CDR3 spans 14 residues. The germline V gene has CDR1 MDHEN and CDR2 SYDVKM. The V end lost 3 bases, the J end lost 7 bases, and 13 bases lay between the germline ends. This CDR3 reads CASSLVGVTNEQFF. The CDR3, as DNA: TGTGCCAGCAGTTTGGTGGGAGTAACAAATGAGCAGTTCTTC. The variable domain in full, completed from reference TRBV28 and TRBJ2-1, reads DVKVTQSSRYLVKRTGEKVFLECVQDMDHENMFWYRQDPGLGLRLIYFSYDVKMKEKGDIPEGYSVSREKKERFSLILESASTNQTSMYLCASSLVGVTNEQFFGPGTRLTVL.

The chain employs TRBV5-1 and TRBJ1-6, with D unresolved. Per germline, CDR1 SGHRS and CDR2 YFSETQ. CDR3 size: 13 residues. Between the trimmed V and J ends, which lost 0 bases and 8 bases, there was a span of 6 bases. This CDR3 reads CASSLEPYSPLHF. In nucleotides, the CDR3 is TGCGCCAGCAGCTTGGAGCCTTATTCACCCCTCCACTTT.

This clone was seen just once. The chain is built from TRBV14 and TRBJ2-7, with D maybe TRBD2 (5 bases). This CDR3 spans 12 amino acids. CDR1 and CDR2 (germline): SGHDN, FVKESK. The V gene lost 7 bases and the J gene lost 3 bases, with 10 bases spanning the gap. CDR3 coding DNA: TGTGCCAGCAATAACGGGAACTACGAGCAGTACTTC. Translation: CASNNGNYEQYF.

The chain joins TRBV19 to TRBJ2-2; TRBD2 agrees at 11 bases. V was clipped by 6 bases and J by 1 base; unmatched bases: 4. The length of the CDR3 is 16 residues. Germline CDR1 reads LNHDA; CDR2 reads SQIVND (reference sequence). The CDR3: CASRRSGRGNTGELFF. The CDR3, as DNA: TGTGCCAGTAGACGTAGCGGGAGGGGGAACACCGGGGAGCTGTTTTTT.

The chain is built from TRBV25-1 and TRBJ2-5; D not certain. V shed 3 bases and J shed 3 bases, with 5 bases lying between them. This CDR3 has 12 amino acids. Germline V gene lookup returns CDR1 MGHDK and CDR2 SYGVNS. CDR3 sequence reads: CASSDFEETQYF. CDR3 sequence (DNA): TGTGCCAGCAGTGACTTCGAAGAGACCCAGTACTTC. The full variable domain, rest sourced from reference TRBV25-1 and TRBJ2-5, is EADIYQTPRYLVIGTGKKITLECSQTMGHDKMYWYQQDPGMELHLIHYSYGVNSTEKGDLSSESTVSRIRTEHFPLTLESARPSHTSQYLCASSDFEETQYFGPGTRLLVL.

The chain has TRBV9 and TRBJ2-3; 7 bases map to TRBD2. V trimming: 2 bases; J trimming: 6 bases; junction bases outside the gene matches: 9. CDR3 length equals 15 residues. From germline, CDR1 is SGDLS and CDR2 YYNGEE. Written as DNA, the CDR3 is TGTGCCAGCAGCGTGGACGAGCTGCGGGGGGATACGCAGTATTTT. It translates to CASSVDELRGDTQYF.

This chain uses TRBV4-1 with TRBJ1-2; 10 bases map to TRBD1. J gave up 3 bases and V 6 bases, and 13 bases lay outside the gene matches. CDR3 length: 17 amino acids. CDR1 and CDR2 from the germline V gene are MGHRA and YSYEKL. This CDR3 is CASSTRRQGAGDYGYTF. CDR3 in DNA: TGCGCCAGCAGTACCCGTAGACAGGGGGCTGGGGACTATGGCTACACCTTC.

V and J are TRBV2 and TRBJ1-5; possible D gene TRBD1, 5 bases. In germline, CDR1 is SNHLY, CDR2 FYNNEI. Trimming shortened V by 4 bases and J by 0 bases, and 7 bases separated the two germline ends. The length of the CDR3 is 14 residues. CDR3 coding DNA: TGTGCCAGCAGTGGACAGATTAGCAATCAGCCCCAGCATTTT. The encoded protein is CASSGQISNQPQHF.

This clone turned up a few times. The CDR3: CASSLWSANTEAFF. In DNA form, the CDR3 reads TGCGCCAGCAGCTTGTGGAGCGCTAACACTGAAGCTTTCTTT. This chain links TRBV5-1 with TRBJ1-1; D remains unclear. CDR1 is SGHRS and CDR2 is YFSETQ in the germline V gene. The CDR3 spans 14 residues. Deletions cut 1 base from V and 2 bases from J, with 9 bases between. Full variable domain (missing parts from reference TRBV5-1 and TRBJ1-1): KAGVTQTPRYLIKTRGQQVTLSCSPISGHRSVSWYQQTPGQGLQFLFEYFSETQRNKGNFPGRFSGRQFSNSRSEMNVSTLELGDSALYLCASSLWSANTEAFFGQGTRLTVV.

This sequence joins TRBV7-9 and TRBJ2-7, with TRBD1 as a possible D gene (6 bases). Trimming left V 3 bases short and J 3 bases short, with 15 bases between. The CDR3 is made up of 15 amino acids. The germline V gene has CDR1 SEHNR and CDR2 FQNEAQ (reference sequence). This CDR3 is CASSLAAGVSYEQYF. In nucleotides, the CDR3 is TGTGCCAGCAGCTTGGCGGCAGGGGTAAGCTACGAGCAGTACTTC.

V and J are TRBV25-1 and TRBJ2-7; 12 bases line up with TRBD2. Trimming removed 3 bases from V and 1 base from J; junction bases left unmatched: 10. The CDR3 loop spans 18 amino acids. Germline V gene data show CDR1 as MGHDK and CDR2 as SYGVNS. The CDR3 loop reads CASSDYPSGRASSYEQYF. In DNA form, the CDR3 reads TGTGCCAGCAGTGACTATCCTAGCGGGAGGGCTTCATCCTACGAGCAGTACTTC.

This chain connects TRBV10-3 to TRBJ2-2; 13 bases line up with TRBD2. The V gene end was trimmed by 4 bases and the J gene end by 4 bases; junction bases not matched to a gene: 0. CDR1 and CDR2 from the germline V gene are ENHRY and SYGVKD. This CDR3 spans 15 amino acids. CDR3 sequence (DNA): TGTGCCATCAGTGGGACTAGCGGGAGCACCGGGGAGCTGTTTTTT. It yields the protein CAISGTSGSTGELFF.

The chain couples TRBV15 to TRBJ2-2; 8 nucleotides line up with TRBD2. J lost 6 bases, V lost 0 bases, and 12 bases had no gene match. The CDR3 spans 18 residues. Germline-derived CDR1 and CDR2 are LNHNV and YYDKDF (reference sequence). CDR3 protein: CATSREIGSGDVPGELFF. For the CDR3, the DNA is TGTGCCACCAGCAGAGAGATCGGTAGCGGGGACGTGCCCGGGGAGCTGTTTTTT.

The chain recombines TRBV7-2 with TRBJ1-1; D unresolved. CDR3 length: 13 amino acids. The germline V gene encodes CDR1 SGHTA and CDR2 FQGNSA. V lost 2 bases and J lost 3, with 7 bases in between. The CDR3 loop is CASSLLEDTEAFF. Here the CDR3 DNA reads TGTGCCAGCAGCTTACTCGAGGACACTGAAGCTTTCTTT.

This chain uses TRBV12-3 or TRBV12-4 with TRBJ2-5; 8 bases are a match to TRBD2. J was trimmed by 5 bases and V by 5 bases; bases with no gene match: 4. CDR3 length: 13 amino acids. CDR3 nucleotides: TGTGCCAGCAGTCGCCAGCGGGGGGAGACCCAGTACTTC. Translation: CASSRQRGETQYF.

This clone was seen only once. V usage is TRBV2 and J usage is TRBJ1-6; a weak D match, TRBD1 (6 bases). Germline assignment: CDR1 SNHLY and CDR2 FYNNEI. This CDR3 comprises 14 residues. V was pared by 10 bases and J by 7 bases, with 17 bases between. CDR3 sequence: CATQRQAGNSPLHF. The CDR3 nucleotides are TGTGCCACCCAAAGACAGGCCGGGAATTCACCCCTCCACTTT.

CDR3 in amino acids: CASSSIADLFQETQYF. Here the CDR3 DNA reads TGTGCCAGCAGCTCAATAGCGGACCTCTTTCAAGAGACCCAGTACTTC. The V and J genes are TRBV5-6 and TRBJ2-5, with a possible D match to TRBD2 (6 bases). This CDR3 has 16 residues. In germline, CDR1 is SGHDT, CDR2 YYEEEE. Trimming cost V 3 bases and J 2 bases, with 17 bases left between them.

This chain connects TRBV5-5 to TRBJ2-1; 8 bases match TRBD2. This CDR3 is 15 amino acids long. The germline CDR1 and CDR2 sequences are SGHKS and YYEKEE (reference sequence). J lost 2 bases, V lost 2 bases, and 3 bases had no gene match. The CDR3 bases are TGTGCCAGCAGCTTCGGACTAGCCCCCTACAATGAGCAGTTCTTC. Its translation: CASSFGLAPYNEQFF.

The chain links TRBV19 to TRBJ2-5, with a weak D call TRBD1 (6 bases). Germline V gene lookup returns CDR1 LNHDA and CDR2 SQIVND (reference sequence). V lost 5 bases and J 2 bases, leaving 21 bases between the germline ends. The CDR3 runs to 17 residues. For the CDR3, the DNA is TGTGCCAGTAGTTGGCAGGGAGCCTCAGGGGTGCAAGAGACCCAGTACTTC. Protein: CASSWQGASGVQETQYF. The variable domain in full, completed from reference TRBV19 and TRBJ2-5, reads DGGITQSPKYLFRKEGQNVTLSCEQNLNHDAMYWYRQDPGQGLRLIYYSQIVNDFQKGDIAEGYSVSREKKESFPLTVTSAQKNPTAFYLCASSWQGASGVQETQYFGPGTRLLVL.

This chain's CDR3 is CASSLVSNRGLFEQYF. In nucleotides, the CDR3 is TGTGCCAGCAGCCTAGTGTCGAACAGGGGGCTCTTCGAGCAGTACTTC. V usage is TRBV7-9 and J usage is TRBJ2-7; 9 positions agree with TRBD1. This CDR3 has 16 amino acids. Germline trimming cut 5 bases from V and 6 bases from J; bases unmatched to any gene: 14. Germline values: CDR1 SEHNR, CDR2 FQNEAQ (reference sequence).

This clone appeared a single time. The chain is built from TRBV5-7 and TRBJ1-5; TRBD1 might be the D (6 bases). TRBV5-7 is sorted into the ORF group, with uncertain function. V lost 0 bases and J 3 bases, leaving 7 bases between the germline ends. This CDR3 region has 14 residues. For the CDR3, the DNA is TGTGCCAGCAGCTTGGCAGGGGACAATCAGCCCCAGCATTTT. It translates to CASSLAGDNQPQHF.

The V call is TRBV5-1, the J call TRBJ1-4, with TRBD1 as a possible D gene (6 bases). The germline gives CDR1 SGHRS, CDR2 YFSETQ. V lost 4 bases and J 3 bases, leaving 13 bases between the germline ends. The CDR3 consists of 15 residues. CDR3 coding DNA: TGCGCCAGCAGCATCCAGGACAGAGCTAATGAAAAACTGTTTTTT. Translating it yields CASSIQDRANEKLFF.

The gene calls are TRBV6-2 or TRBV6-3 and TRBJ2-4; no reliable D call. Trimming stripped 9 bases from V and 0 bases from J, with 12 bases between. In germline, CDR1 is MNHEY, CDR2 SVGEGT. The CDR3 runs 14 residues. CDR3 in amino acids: CASSRGLAKNIQYF. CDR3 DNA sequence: TGTGCCAGTAGTCGCGGATTAGCCAAAAACATTCAGTACTTC.

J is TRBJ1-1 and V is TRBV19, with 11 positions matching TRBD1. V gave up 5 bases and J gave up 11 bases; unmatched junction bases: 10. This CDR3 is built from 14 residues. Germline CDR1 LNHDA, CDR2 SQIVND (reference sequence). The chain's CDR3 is CASSSGQGVVGAFF. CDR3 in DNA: TGTGCCAGTAGTTCGGGACAGGGGGTGGTCGGTGCTTTCTTT.